This T cell receptor beta chain comes out of a study of CD8 T cells in ankylosing spondylitis (dated by TCRdb to about 2017). The study in broad terms: To find TCR variants linked to disease, the study profiled T cell receptor beta repertoires in ankylosing spondylitis patients and healthy donors. The full study cohort comprised 25 ankylosing spondylitis patients and 110 or so healthy donors. Peripheral blood was sampled, and synovial fluid was also collected from ankylosing spondylitis patients. Study-wide conclusions, independent of this receptor: Some of the motif variants had been reported before in the synovial fluid and blood of reactive arthritis patients, a finding that suggests common disease-initiation mechanisms. Blood from ankylosing spondylitis patients appeared to be characterized by a TCR beta motif made up of under ten highly homologous amino acid variants. The disease-linked clones showed a CD8+ phenotype and occurred at relatively low frequencies in peripheral blood. According to the report, matched synovial fluid samples from ankylosing spondylitis patients were significantly enriched for the disease-linked clones.

Data came from an Illumina HiSeq 2500. Quantitative 5'-RACE with molecular barcodes was used to prepare TCR beta libraries. On the study's bioinformatics: To identify disease-linked TCR variants, a new computational method was used, one built on a probabilistic model of VDJ rearrangement. Starting from the raw public reads, TCRdb applied fastp trimming at Q25, assembled clones with MiXCR and retained in-frame beta chains. Rows matching on CDR3 protein sequence are summarized as one entry with the most common DNA and genes. Clone size and V and J calls follow TCRdb, not the original study. The sample records 200,000 to 250,000 distinct CDR3 sequences, about a sixth of which are singletons. Clones ranked in the top ten supply 42% of the sample. The sample holds a few counts of this clonotype. The antigen it binds to is not known. Qualities for individual bases were not recorded, and no much larger clone is one base off.

The source of this sequence is a male donor with ankylosing spondylitis. Sequencing input: blood, either unsorted or a sorted T cell fraction (not recorded which).

The CDR3 region reads CASSSSLGPGLAHNEQFF. DNA sequence: TGCGCCAGCAGTTCCTCCCTCGGACCGGGACTAGCCCACAATGAGCAGTTCTTC. The V gene is TRBV4-1 and the J gene is TRBJ2-1, with TRBD2 matching 9 junction bases. CDR1 and CDR2, per the germline V gene, are MGHRA and YSYEKL. Its CDR3 holds 18 amino acids, cysteine through phenylalanine. Kept here is only the CDR3 DNA, which spans 54 bases and is read in frame from base 1. Ends trimmed: V by 6 bases, J by 5 bases; bases unmatched to a gene: 17.